The clone carrying this TCR beta chain was counted between two and nine times. Unique molecular identifiers were attached to individual cDNA molecules during library preparation. From the RACE reads, TCRdb called clonotypes with MiXCR, one entry per CDR3 protein. Of about 380,000 distinct CDR3 sequences listed, less than 6.5% are singletons. Time point of the sample: pre-sensitization, week 0. Documented treatment: therapeutic diphenylcyclopropenone sensitization with weekly scalp DPC. These data belong to a study of human T cells and chemical hapten exposure. This CDR3 comprises 15 residues. The V gene lost 0 bases and the J gene lost 6 bases, with 17 bases spanning the gap. Looked up from germline, CDR1 is GTSNPN and CDR2 is SVGIG (reference sequence).

The clonotype was recovered from a woman aged 50 to 60 with alopecia areata. Some clones in this sample may be carry-over from other donors' samples. The sequencing here drew on whole blood, taken in connection with sensitization to the hapten diphenylcyclopropenone (DPC). The chain couples TRBV30 to TRBJ1-1; D call uncertain. CDR3 DNA: TGTGCCTGGAGTGTACTCGGTAGCCTTAACGCTGAAGCTTTCTTT. It translates to CAWSVLGSLNAEAFF.